This is a list of T cell receptor beta chains from one sample in a study of T cells in Graves' hyperthyroidism and ophthalmopathy. TCRdb reprocessed the multiplex PCR reads with MiXCR, giving one entry per CDR3 protein. Here the sample spans fewer than 750,000 distinct CDR3 sequences, about 14% being singletons. Sequencing was carried out using blood. These receptors were obtained from a woman aged 45-59 years with Graves' ophthalmopathy. The CDR3 runs from the conserved cysteine through the conserved F or W. The D gene is left open where the match is weak. The size field is filled for only some rows; it gives once, few, many or a size class.

V	J	size	length	D	CDR3	DNA
TRBV28	TRBJ1-1	many	14	.	CASTLGGGRTEAFF	TGTGCCAGCACTTTAGGGGGGGGGCGAACTGAAGCTTTCTTT
TRBV19	TRBJ1-5	once	15	.	CASSTQGSSNQPQHF	TGTGCCAGTAGTACCCAGGGTAGTAGCAATCAGCCCCAGCATTTT
TRBV6-5	TRBJ2-7	many	16	.	CASSYMGQRGIYEQYF	TGTGCCAGCAGTTACATGGGACAGCGCGGGATCTACGAGCAGTACTTC
TRBV11-3	TRBJ2-3	many	15	.	CASSKGGQHTDTQYF	TGTGCCAGCAGCAAAGGGGGGCAGCACACAGATACGCAGTATTTT
TRBV7-2	TRBJ2-6	.	15	.	CASSSIVRGANVLTF	TGTGCCAGCAGCTCCATAGTTAGAGGGGCCAACGTCCTGACTTTC
TRBV7-9	TRBJ1-1	few	11	.	CASSSSSEAFF	TGTGCCAGCAGCAGTTCTAGTGAAGCTTTCTTT
TRBV9	TRBJ2-5	many	15	TRBD1	CASSAGQGGQETQYF	TGTGCCAGCAGCGCCGGACAGGGGGGACAAGAGACCCAGTACTTC
TRBV12-3/TRBV12-4	TRBJ2-1	many	13	.	CASSPRLGQEQFF	TGTGCCAGCAGTCCCCGACTAGGCCAGGAGCAGTTCTTC
TRBV16	TRBJ1-1	few	14	.	CASSQYTGRTEAFF	TGTGCCAGCAGCCAATACACGGGCCGCACTGAAGCTTTCTTT
TRBV24-1	TRBJ2-3	.	15	TRBD1	CATSLGQGNADTQYF	TGTGCCACCAGTTTGGGACAGGGAAATGCAGATACGCAGTATTTT
TRBV28	TRBJ2-7	many	14	TRBD2	CASSLAGVGVEQYF	TGTGCCAGCAGCCTAGCGGGAGTTGGGGTCGAGCAGTACTTC
TRBV11-2	TRBJ1-1	many	15	.	CASSLDPGLGTEAFF	TGTGCCAGCAGCTTAGACCCGGGGCTGGGGACTGAAGCTTTCTTT
TRBV5-8	TRBJ2-3	.	15	TRBD1	CASSSRDRDLDTQYF	TGTGCCAGCAGCAGCCGGGACAGGGATTTGGATACGCAGTATTTT
TRBV20-1	TRBJ2-7	many	14	TRBD2	CSASSGTSINEQYF	TGCAGTGCATCCTCCGGGACTAGCATCAACGAGCAGTACTTC
TRBV20-1	TRBJ2-1	.	14	.	CSAARVSSYNEQFF	TGCAGTGCTGCAAGAGTCAGCTCCTACAATGAGCAGTTCTTC
TRBV18	TRBJ2-7	many	14	TRBD1	CASSRGTGDHEQYF	TGTGCCAGCTCACGTGGGACAGGGGACCACGAGCAGTACTTC
TRBV15	TRBJ2-3	.	16	TRBD2	CATSRENPGLGETQYF	TGTGCCACCAGCAGAGAGAATCCGGGACTAGGTGAGACGCAGTATTTT
TRBV28	TRBJ2-1	many	12	.	CASAGNFNEQFF	TGTGCCAGCGCGGGCAACTTCAATGAGCAGTTCTTC
TRBV7-2	TRBJ1-5	few	17	.	CASSLSFGQRVLQPQHF	TGTGCCAGCAGCTTATCGTTTGGTCAGAGGGTCCTTCAGCCCCAGCATTTT
TRBV20-1	TRBJ2-7	.	13	.	CSARMDYPYEQYF	TGCAGTGCTAGAATGGACTATCCTTACGAGCAGTACTTC
TRBV2	TRBJ2-7	many	13	TRBD1	CASNDRASYEQYF	TGTGCCAGCAACGACAGGGCATCCTACGAGCAGTACTTC
TRBV7-9	TRBJ1-2	.	14	.	CASSSPTGLYGYTF	TGTGCCAGCAGCTCGCCGACAGGCCTCTATGGCTACACCTTC
TRBV29-1	TRBJ2-7	many	12	.	CSVEDPGYEQYF	TGCAGCGTTGAAGATCCTGGCTACGAGCAGTACTTC
TRBV12-3/TRBV12-4	TRBJ1-5	many	14	TRBD1	CASSQTGLNQPQHF	TGTGCCAGCAGTCAGACAGGGCTAAATCAGCCCCAGCATTTT
TRBV25-1	TRBJ2-7	few	13	.	CASSPFTGNEQYF	TGTGCCAGCAGTCCCTTTACAGGGAACGAGCAGTACTTC
TRBV7-2	TRBJ2-3	many	16	TRBD2	CASSTISGRAPDTQYF	TGTGCCAGCAGTACAATTAGCGGGAGGGCCCCAGATACGCAGTATTTT
TRBV20-1	TRBJ2-1	many	18	.	CSARSFGGRKGSYNEQFF	TGCAGTGCTAGGAGTTTTGGAGGGAGGAAGGGTTCCTACAATGAGCAGTTCTTC
TRBV12-3/TRBV12-4	TRBJ2-7	many	12	.	CASSQGFREQYF	TGTGCCAGCAGCCAGGGGTTCCGCGAGCAGTACTTC
TRBV4-2	TRBJ2-1	many	16	.	CASSQVATSSYNEQFF	TGTGCCAGCAGCCAAGTCGCTACGAGCTCCTACAATGAGCAGTTCTTC
TRBV9	TRBJ2-7	few	15	TRBD2	CASSVAASGTYEQYF	TGTGCCAGCAGCGTAGCGGCTAGCGGAACCTACGAGCAGTACTTC
TRBV28	TRBJ1-5	many	14	TRBD1	CASRGTGGNQPQHF	TGTGCCAGCAGGGGGACAGGGGGCAATCAGCCCCAGCATTTT
TRBV5-1	TRBJ1-1	many	17	TRBD1	CASSLAKDRVTGTEAFF	TGCGCCAGCAGCTTGGCCAAGGACAGGGTTACCGGCACTGAAGCTTTCTTT
TRBV20-1	TRBJ2-7	.	14	.	CSARDLGLSYEQYF	TGCAGTGCTAGAGATCTGGGGCTATCCTACGAGCAGTACTTC
TRBV15	TRBJ2-5	few	16	.	CATSRDVFMSGETQYF	TGTGCCACCAGCAGAGATGTATTTATGTCGGGAGAGACCCAGTACTTC
TRBV4-2	TRBJ1-5	few	16	.	CASSQEGLYSNQPQHF	TGTGCCAGCAGCCAAGAAGGTTTATATAGCAATCAGCCCCAGCATTTT
TRBV29-1	TRBJ2-5	few	15	.	CSAVSSGLYQETQYF	TGCAGCGCTGTAAGTTCTGGACTGTACCAAGAGACCCAGTACTTC
TRBV28	TRBJ2-2	many	17	.	CASSFRQAYTNTGELFF	TGTGCCAGCAGTTTTCGACAGGCCTACACGAACACCGGGGAGCTGTTTTTT
TRBV9	TRBJ2-1	many	17	TRBD2	CASSPPSKVAGVNEQFF	TGTGCCAGCAGCCCCCCCTCCAAGGTAGCGGGAGTGAATGAGCAGTTCTTC
TRBV12-3/TRBV12-4	TRBJ2-3	.	15	TRBD2	CASRQTSGRIDTQYF	TGTGCCAGCCGACAGACTAGCGGGAGAATAGATACGCAGTATTTT
TRBV6-5	TRBJ1-2	few	16	.	CASSYSILGSNYGYTF	TGTGCCAGCAGTTACTCGATACTGGGCAGTAACTATGGCTACACCTTC
TRBV9	TRBJ2-7	few	15	.	CASSVAPGLPYEQYF	TGTGCCAGCAGCGTAGCACCCGGACTACCCTACGAGCAGTACTTC
TRBV18	TRBJ1-2	many	16	TRBD1	CASSPLDRGVISGYTF	TGTGCCAGCTCACCACTGGACAGGGGGGTAATCAGTGGCTACACCTTC
TRBV20-1	TRBJ2-1	.	15	TRBD2	CSELLAGAPGDEQFF	TGCAGTGAATTGCTAGCGGGAGCTCCCGGGGATGAGCAGTTCTTC
TRBV19	TRBJ2-3	few	15	.	CASSAPVDPRDTQYF	TGTGCCAGTAGTGCCCCGGTGGACCCCAGAGATACGCAGTATTTT
TRBV27	TRBJ2-1	many	18	TRBD2	CASSSPGTRIPSTNEQFF	TGTGCCAGCAGTTCGCCCGGGACTAGAATCCCCTCTACCAATGAGCAGTTCTTC
TRBV20-1	TRBJ2-3	many	15	.	CSASETPSSTDTQYF	TGCAGTGCTAGTGAGACGCCTTCTAGCACAGATACGCAGTATTTT
TRBV9	TRBJ2-5	.	14	.	CASSVGLEIGTQYF	TGTGCCAGCAGCGTAGGGTTAGAGATCGGGACCCAGTACTTC
TRBV19	TRBJ1-1	few	14	TRBD1	CASSIRGVPTEAFF	TGTGCCAGTAGTATCAGGGGGGTTCCCACTGAAGCTTTCTTT
TRBV7-9	TRBJ2-7	many	13	.	CASSPASAYEQYF	TGTGCCAGCAGCCCAGCCTCGGCCTACGAGCAGTACTTC
TRBV20-1	TRBJ2-7	.	14	TRBD2	CSAREGSGVQEQYF	TGCAGTGCTAGAGAAGGTAGCGGGGTCCAAGAGCAGTACTTC
TRBV24-1	TRBJ2-3	.	15	.	CATSAHSGIPDTQYF	TGTGCCACCAGTGCCCACTCCGGTATCCCAGATACGCAGTATTTT
TRBV12-3/TRBV12-4	TRBJ2-5	many	15	.	CASSQDRPLEETQYF	TGTGCCAGCAGCCAGGACAGACCCTTAGAGGAGACCCAGTACTTC
TRBV7-6	TRBJ2-7	many	17	TRBD1	CASSLRPIRDRVHEQYF	TGTGCCAGCAGCTTAAGGCCAATAAGGGACAGGGTTCACGAGCAGTACTTC
TRBV9	TRBJ2-5	many	12	.	CASSEISGPQYF	TGTGCCAGCAGCGAAATCTCGGGACCCCAGTACTTC